The rows below give T cell receptor beta chains drawn from one sample of a study of identical twins. TCRdb fed the 5' RACE reads into MiXCR, producing one record per CDR3 protein. The sample comprises around 670,000 distinct CDR3 sequences, less than 7% of which are singletons, and approximately 1.6% rests with the top ten. The sample was naive T cells sorted from blood. The receptor source for this set is a young man in good health. The CDR3 runs from the conserved cysteine through the conserved F or W. The order of the fields is CDR3 length, clone size, V gene, J gene, D gene, CDR3 DNA, CDR3 protein. A D gene is named only where the DNA matches it firmly. Expanded clones are given a class, and other clones once, few, many or no size at all.

>12|many|TRBV5-1|TRBJ1-1|.
TGCGCCAGCAGCTTGGCAGGGGATGAAGCTTTCTTT
CASSLAGDEAFF
>13|many|TRBV11-2|TRBJ1-1|.
TGTGCCAGCAGCGGGGGCGTCGGCGCTGAAGCTTTCTTT
CASSGGVGAEAFF
>14|many|TRBV7-2|TRBJ2-5|.
TGTGCCAGCAGCTTTGGGTGGGCACAAGAGACCCAGTACTTC
CASSFGWAQETQYF
>16|many|TRBV5-1|TRBJ2-1|TRBD2
TGCGCCAGCAGCTTGGGTGGGCCTAGCGGGAGCAATGAGCAGTTCTTC
CASSLGGPSGSNEQFF
>18|.|TRBV5-1|TRBJ2-7|.
TGCGCCAGCAGCCTAAGACGGCGGACAGTAACCCACTCCTACGAGCAGTACTTC
CASSLRRRTVTHSYEQYF
>14|many|TRBV5-1|TRBJ1-1|.
TGCGCCAGCAGCTTGGAACCGCCGAACACTGAAGCTTTCTTT
CASSLEPPNTEAFF
>13|many|TRBV24-1|TRBJ2-1|TRBD2
TGTGCCACCAGGACTAGCGGGAGCGATGAGCAGTTCTTC
CATRTSGSDEQFF
>14|.|TRBV5-1|TRBJ2-7|.
TGCGCCAGCAGTGTGGGAGCGGCTCCCTACGAGCAGTACTTC
CASSVGAAPYEQYF
>14|many|TRBV2|TRBJ1-1|.
TGTGCCAGCAGCTTACAGGGAAGTAGCACTGAAGCTTTCTTT
CASSLQGSSTEAFF
>15|.|TRBV23-1|TRBJ2-1|.
TGCGCCAGCAGTCAATCGTATGTCTCCTACAATGAGCAGTTCTTC
CASSQSYVSYNEQFF
>14|.|TRBV6-1|TRBJ1-2|TRBD1
TGTGCCAGCAGTGAAACCACAGGGGCTGATGGCTACACCTTC
CASSETTGADGYTF
>16|few|TRBV25-1|TRBJ2-2|TRBD1
TGTGCCAGCAGGGGGACAGGGGGCGCGAACACCGGGGAGCTGTTTTTT
CASRGTGGANTGELFF
>16|many|TRBV29-1|TRBJ2-2|.
TGCAGCGTTGGGAACAAGCAGGGGCGCGTCACCGGGGAGCTGTTTTTT
CSVGNKQGRVTGELFF
>15|many|TRBV7-2|TRBJ2-7|TRBD1
TGTGCCAGCAGCTTGAGACAGGGGGCTTCCTACGAGCAGTACTTC
CASSLRQGASYEQYF
>12|few|TRBV25-1|TRBJ2-4|.
TGTGCCAGTCATAGCTCCAAAAACATTCAGTACTTC
CASHSSKNIQYF
>14|.|TRBV2|TRBJ1-2|TRBD1
TGTGCCAGCAGAGCCGGGACAGGGCAGAAGGGCTACACCTTC
CASRAGTGQKGYTF
>15|few|TRBV7-2|TRBJ1-5|.
TGTGCCAGCAGCTTAGGCCGGGATAGCAATCAGCCCCAGCATTTT
CASSLGRDSNQPQHF
>13|many|TRBV29-1|TRBJ2-1|.
TGCAGCGGGGGGAGCTTGATCTACAATGAGCAGTTCTTC
CSGGSLIYNEQFF
>15|.|TRBV28|TRBJ2-7|.
TGTGCCAGCAGTTTCCGGCTGGACAACTCCTACGAGCAGTACTTC
CASSFRLDNSYEQYF
>14|many|TRBV20-1|TRBJ2-5|.
TGCAGTGCTGGTGGGGGGTTGGCACAAGAGACCCAGTACTTC
CSAGGGLAQETQYF
>15|.|TRBV19|TRBJ2-1|TRBD2
TGTGCCACTATGGCGATTAGCGGGACCAGGGGTGAGCAGTTCTTC
CATMAISGTRGEQFF
>19|few|TRBV24-1|TRBJ2-1|.
TGTGCCACCAGTGACCGCACCCTTGGACAGGGAGGGTCCTACAATGAGCAGTTCTTC
CATSDRTLGQGGSYNEQFF
>15|.|TRBV12-3/TRBV12-4|TRBJ1-2|.
TGTGCCAGCAGTTTGCATAGGGCAGGCGGCTATGGCTACACCTTC
CASSLHRAGGYGYTF